The 3 T cell receptor beta chains reported below all come from one sample, sequenced in a study of identical twins. TCRdb used MiXCR to reprocess the 5' RACE reads, holding one entry per CDR3 protein. This sample has under 900,000 distinct CDR3 sequences; 9% to 15% occur once, and the top ten carry around 1.5%. These same data were also listed under a study on yellow fever vaccine responses in identical twins.

The sequenced sample consisted of PBMCs. The receptors shown here come from a woman younger than 35 in good health.

The sample holds a few counts of this clonotype. The chain employs TRBV11-2 and TRBJ2-2, with 11 bases fitting TRBD2. CDR1 is SGHAT, CDR2 FQNNGV, per germline. V dropped 0 bases and J dropped 5; count of bases not matched to a gene: 5. This CDR3 is 17 amino acids long. DNA of the CDR3: TGTGCCAGCAGCTTAGATAGCGGGGGGGCCCGGACCGGGGAGCTGTTTTTT. Its protein is CASSLDSGGARTGELFF.

This clonotype was seen at least ten times. This chain links TRBV28 with TRBJ2-5, with D possibly being TRBD2 (5 bases). In germline, CDR1 is MDHEN, CDR2 SYDVKM. Trimming stripped 7 bases from V and 5 bases from J, with 14 bases between. The CDR3 is 13 residues long. The CDR3 DNA is TGTGCCAGCACTTCGGAGCGGTATGAGACCCAGTACTTC. Translated: CASTSERYETQYF.

CDR3 sequence: CSARGLDLGNEQFF. The CDR3 bases are TGCAGTGCTAGAGGACTAGACCTCGGGAATGAGCAGTTCTTC. V is TRBV20-1 and J is TRBJ2-1; TRBD2 might be the D (6 bases). This CDR3 is built from 14 residues. Germline values: CDR1 DFQATT, CDR2 SNEGSKA (reference sequence). Trimming shortened V by 1 base and J by 7 bases, and 14 bases separated the two germline ends.